These 9 T cell receptor beta chains came from one sample sequenced in a study of cytomegalovirus exposure and HLA in healthy donors. PCR was performed using 60 Vbeta and 13 Jbeta primers. Some clones are missing from TCRdb's copy, which holds only in-frame ones; the method was immunoSEQ multiplex PCR. The table has 130,000 to 150,000 clones, around 78% seen once. The sequenced sample consisted of PBMCs. The receptor set was obtained from a woman younger than 35 in good health and CMV-seropositive.

The J gene is TRBJ1-6, the V gene TRBV28, with a possible D match to TRBD1 (5 bases). The V gene's germline CDR1 is MDHEN and CDR2 SYDVKM. The CDR3 is made up of 14 amino acids. The V end was cut by 1 base, the J end by 9 bases, with 10 bases between. The CDR3 protein is CASSLSQGASPLHF. CDR3 nucleotide sequence: TGTGCCAGCAGTTTATCGCAGGGTGCTTCACCCCTCCACTTT.

There are a few counts of this clone. DNA of the CDR3: TGTGCCAGCAGTGACACAGGGGGGAGCTCCTACGAGCAGTACTTC. Encoded protein: CASSDTGGSSYEQYF. The V and J genes are TRBV6-1 and TRBJ2-7, with TRBD1 identical over 8 bases. J lost 0 bases, V lost 3 bases, and 4 bases had no gene match. The CDR3 consists of 15 residues. Germline CDR1 and CDR2: MNHNS and SASEGT.

CDR3: CASSPAQARGNTEAFF. The DNA of the CDR3 is TGTGCCAGCTCACCTGCCCAGGCCCGTGGGAACACTGAAGCTTTCTTT. V is TRBV18 and J is TRBJ1-1; D is uncertain. This CDR3 comprises 16 residues. The ends were cut back, 3 bases at V and 1 base at J, with 15 bases in the middle. Germline loops: CDR1 KGHSH, CDR2 LQKENI.

The chain joins TRBV27 to TRBJ2-7; maybe TRBD2 (5 bases). V was trimmed by 8 bases and J by 1 base, leaving 15 bases between them. CDR3 size: 14 residues. Germline loops: CDR1 MNHEY, CDR2 SMNVEV (reference sequence). CDR3 DNA: TGTGCCAGCCGCCTTGGCGGGCGGTCCTACGAGCAGTACTTC. This translates into CASRLGGRSYEQYF.

This clone has just one count. The rearrangement links TRBV2 to TRBJ2-5, with 9 bases fitting TRBD1. The CDR3 is made up of 17 amino acids. Germline-derived CDR1 and CDR2 are SNHLY and FYNNEI. V was clipped by 2 bases and J by 5 bases; unmatched bases: 12. The CDR3 spells CASSEFRDRVSRETQYF. Here the CDR3 DNA reads TGTGCCAGCAGTGAATTCCGGGACAGGGTCTCGCGCGAGACCCAGTACTTC.

About this clone: The junction shows a germline mismatch at one end, possibly a read error. In the same sample, other DNA sequences code for this CDR3. This chain joins TRBV7-6 and TRBJ2-1, with TRBD2 identical over 9 bases. Germline V gene sequence: CDR1 SGHVS, CDR2 FNYEAQ. CDR3 length: 16 amino acids. The CDR3 is CASSLVPAGGNNEQFF. CDR3 in DNA: TGTGCCAGCAGCTTAGTTCCAGCGGGGGGCAACAATGAGCAATTCTTC.

The gene calls are TRBV15 and TRBJ1-1; D gene unclear. Trimming removed 0 bases from V and 2 bases from J, with 10 bases in between. The CDR3 sequence is 15 residues long. From germline, CDR1 is LNHNV and CDR2 YYDKDF (reference sequence). In DNA, the CDR3 is TGTGCCACCAGCAGAGATCCCGGGATAAACACTGAAGCTTTCTTT. Translation gives CATSRDPGINTEAFF.

The V call is TRBV5-4, the J call TRBJ1-6, with 10 bases that match TRBD1. Germline values: CDR1 SGHNT, CDR2 YYREEE (reference sequence). After removal of 4 bases from V and 10 bases from J, the junction contained 11 bases not matched to a gene. This CDR3 region has 16 residues. CDR3 sequence reads: CASSKKTGGVESPLHF. The CDR3 DNA reads TGTGCCAGCAGCAAAAAGACAGGGGGCGTCGAGTCACCCCTCCACTTT.

This rearrangement joins TRBV6-5 to TRBJ1-4, with D uncertain. Trimming took 11 bases from V and 5 from J, leaving 15 bases between them. There are 13 residues in the CDR3. Germline CDR1 reads MNHEY; CDR2 reads SVGAGI. CDR3 DNA: TGTGCCTCCACGCGCGGGCGAAATGAAAAACTGTTTTTT. It is translated as CASTRGRNEKLFF.